These T cell receptor beta chains were read from a single sample in a study of T cells in Graves' hyperthyroidism and ophthalmopathy. TCRdb ran MiXCR on the multiplex PCR reads and lists one entry per CDR3 protein. Here the sample spans about half a million distinct CDR3 sequences, about 16% being singletons. The sequenced sample consisted of blood. Receptor source: a woman aged 25 to 39 with Graves' ophthalmopathy. The CDR3 runs from the conserved cysteine through the conserved F or W.

>TRBJ1-1|TRBV28
CASSPPGVNTEAFF
>TRBJ2-1|TRBV11-3
CASSLGAFGNEQFF
>TRBJ1-2|TRBV3-1
CASSQDRQGRGYTF
>TRBJ2-3|TRBV20-1
CSAREGGTDTQYF
>TRBJ1-5|TRBV4-3
CASSQGTGDNQPQHF
>TRBJ1-4|TRBV18
CASSPRGQINEKLFF
>TRBJ1-2|TRBV19
CASSIGADYGYTF
>TRBJ1-2|TRBV2
CASSDSPGRTRNYGYTF
>TRBJ2-3|TRBV4-2
CASSQQIGQVRDTQYF
>TRBJ1-5|TRBV12-3/TRBV12-4
CASSLAQGDSNQPQHF
>TRBJ2-3|TRBV7-9
CASSYPQGASDTQYF
>TRBJ1-2|TRBV28
CASSPRTGSGYGYTF
>TRBJ2-1|TRBV20-1
CSAPRVPRSYNEQFF
>TRBJ1-1|TRBV6-2/TRBV6-3
CASSRDGAGTGGPRAEAFF
>TRBJ1-2|TRBV20-1
CSARDGGADYGYTF
>TRBJ2-1|TRBV11-2
CASRGLAGDEQFF
>TRBJ1-2|TRBV30
CAWRLTDRGVSYTF
>TRBJ2-7|TRBV7-2
CASSYRGRYEQYF
>TRBJ1-2|TRBV28
CASSLSPRSYGYTF
>TRBJ2-7|TRBV12-3/TRBV12-4
CASSLTGSSSYGQYF
>TRBJ1-6|TRBV4-2
CASSQVGTSLREPLHF
>TRBJ1-4|TRBV9
CASSASGTTNEKLFF
>TRBJ2-5|TRBV7-2
CASSFAGGQETQYF
>TRBJ2-3|TRBV27
CASWGGDTQYF
>TRBJ1-3|TRBV15
CATSRDLPQGASGNTIYF
>TRBJ2-7|TRBV28
CASSIGAQETFYEQYF
>TRBJ1-1|TRBV7-8
CASNLGQGNTEAFF
>TRBJ2-1|TRBV5-1
CASSSLQGNEQFF
>TRBJ2-7|TRBV3-1
CASSGGSYEQYF
>TRBJ2-3|TRBV15
CATSRQDTSTDTQYF
>TRBJ2-3|TRBV7-9
CASSRRTSPDTQYF
>TRBJ1-2|TRBV7-2
CASSSEIYGYTF
>TRBJ1-2|TRBV4-3
CASSQEGQGVYGYTF
>TRBJ2-6|TRBV6-1
CASRFNAANVLTF
>TRBJ2-1|TRBV7-8
CASRRVAGAYNEQFF
>TRBJ2-3|TRBV4-2
CASSPGTDTDTQYF
>TRBJ2-5|TRBV15
CATSKRGAGGETQYF
>TRBJ1-1|TRBV14
CASSQELPDRGRVNTEAFF
>TRBJ2-3|TRBV2
CASSETGTRLYF
>TRBJ2-5|TRBV2
CASSEETSRETQYF
>TRBJ1-1|TRBV6-2/TRBV6-3
CASSRTGTGKLVNTEAFF
>TRBJ2-1|TRBV7-9
CASSVRTSGRHNEQFF
>TRBJ1-5|TRBV9
CASSPNYRSGPQHF
>TRBJ2-7|TRBV7-9
CASSHRDISSYEQYF
>TRBJ2-7|TRBV18
CASSPSGGEQYF
>TRBJ2-1|TRBV7-2
CASSPSQYNEQFF
>TRBJ2-5|TRBV18
CASSYMTMEETQYF
>TRBJ2-2|TRBV6-6
CASSPKTNTGELFF
>TRBJ1-2|TRBV27
CASSLLAGDGYTF
>TRBJ2-2|TRBV7-3
CASSLHGSPGELFF
>TRBJ2-3|TRBV7-9
CASSLVAGGMDTQYF
>TRBJ2-5|TRBV28
CASSTYRGIPQETQYF
>TRBJ1-1|TRBV20-1
CSARATTGVGTEAFF
>TRBJ2-5|TRBV6-1
CASNLTGRRETQYF
>TRBJ2-2|TRBV5-1
CASSLDTGASLGGELFF
>TRBJ1-5|TRBV6-1
CASTGQGGNQPQHF
>TRBJ2-2|TRBV19
CASSIVGDANTGELFF
>TRBJ1-2|TRBV6-1
CASREGQGSYGYTF
>TRBJ2-1|TRBV9
CASSGEWRKNEQFF
>TRBJ1-2|TRBV28
CASRQFGLSGQGFRYGYTF